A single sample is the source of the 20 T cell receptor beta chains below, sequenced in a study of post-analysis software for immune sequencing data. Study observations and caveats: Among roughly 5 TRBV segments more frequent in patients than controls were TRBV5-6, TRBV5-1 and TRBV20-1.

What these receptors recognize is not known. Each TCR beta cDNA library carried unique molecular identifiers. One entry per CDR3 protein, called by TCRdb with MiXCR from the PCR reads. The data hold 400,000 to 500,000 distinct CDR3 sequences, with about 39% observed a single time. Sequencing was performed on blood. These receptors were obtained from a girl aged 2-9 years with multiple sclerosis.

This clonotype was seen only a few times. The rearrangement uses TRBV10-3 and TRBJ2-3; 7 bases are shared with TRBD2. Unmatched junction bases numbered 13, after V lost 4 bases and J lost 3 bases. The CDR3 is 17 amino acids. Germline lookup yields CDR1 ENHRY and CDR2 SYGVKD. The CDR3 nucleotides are TGTGCCATCAGTGCTCGAGCGTGGGGGGGAAGTACAGATACGCAGTATTTT. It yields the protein CAISARAWGGSTDTQYF.

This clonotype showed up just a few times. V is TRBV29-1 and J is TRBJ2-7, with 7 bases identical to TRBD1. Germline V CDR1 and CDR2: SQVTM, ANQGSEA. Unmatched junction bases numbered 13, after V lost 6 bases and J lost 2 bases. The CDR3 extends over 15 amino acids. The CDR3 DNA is TGCAGCGTAGAAACTCCGGGACAGAAAACCTACGAGCAGTACTTC. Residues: CSVETPGQKTYEQYF.

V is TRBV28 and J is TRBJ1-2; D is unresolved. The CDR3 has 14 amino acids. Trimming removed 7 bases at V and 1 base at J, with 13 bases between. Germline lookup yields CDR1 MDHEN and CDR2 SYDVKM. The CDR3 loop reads CASIPSPFNYGYTF. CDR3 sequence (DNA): TGTGCCAGCATCCCCTCGCCGTTTAACTATGGCTACACCTTC.

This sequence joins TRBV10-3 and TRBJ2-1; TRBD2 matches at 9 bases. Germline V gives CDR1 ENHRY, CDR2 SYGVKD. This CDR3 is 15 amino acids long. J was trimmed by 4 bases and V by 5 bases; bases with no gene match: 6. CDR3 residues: CAISRTSVAYNEQFF. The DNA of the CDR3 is TGTGCCATCAGTCGGACTAGCGTGGCATACAATGAGCAGTTCTTC.

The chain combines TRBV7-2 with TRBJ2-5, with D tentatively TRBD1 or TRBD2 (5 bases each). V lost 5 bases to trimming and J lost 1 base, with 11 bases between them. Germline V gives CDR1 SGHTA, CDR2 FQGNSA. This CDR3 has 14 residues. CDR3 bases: TGTGCCAGCAGCCCCCGGGGCTCCCAAGAGACCCAGTACTTC. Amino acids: CASSPRGSQETQYF.

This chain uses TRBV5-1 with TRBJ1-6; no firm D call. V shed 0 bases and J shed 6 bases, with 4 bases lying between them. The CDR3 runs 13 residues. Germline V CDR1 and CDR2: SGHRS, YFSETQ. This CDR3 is CASSLEANSPLHF. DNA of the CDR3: TGCGCCAGCAGCTTGGAAGCTAATTCACCCCTCCACTTT.

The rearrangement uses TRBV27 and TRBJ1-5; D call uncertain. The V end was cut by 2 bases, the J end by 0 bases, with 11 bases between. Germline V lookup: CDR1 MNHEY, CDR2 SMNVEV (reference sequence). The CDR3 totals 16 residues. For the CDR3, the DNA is TGTGCCAGCAGTTTACCCAACACCTATAGCAATCAGCCCCAGCATTTT. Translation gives CASSLPNTYSNQPQHF.

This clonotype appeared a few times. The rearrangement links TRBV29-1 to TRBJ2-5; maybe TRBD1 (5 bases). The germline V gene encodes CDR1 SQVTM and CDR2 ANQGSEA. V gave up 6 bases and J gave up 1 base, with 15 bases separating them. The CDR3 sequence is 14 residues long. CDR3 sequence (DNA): TGCAGCGTAGTAGGGTACGACAGCCAAGAGACCCAGTACTTC. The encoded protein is CSVVGYDSQETQYF.

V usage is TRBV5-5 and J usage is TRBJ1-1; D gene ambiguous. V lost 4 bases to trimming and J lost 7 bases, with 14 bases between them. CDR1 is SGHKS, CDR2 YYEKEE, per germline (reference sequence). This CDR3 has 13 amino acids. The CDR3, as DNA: TGTGCCAGCAGCCGCCCGAGTGCTATTGAAGCTTTCTTT. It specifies CASSRPSAIEAFF.

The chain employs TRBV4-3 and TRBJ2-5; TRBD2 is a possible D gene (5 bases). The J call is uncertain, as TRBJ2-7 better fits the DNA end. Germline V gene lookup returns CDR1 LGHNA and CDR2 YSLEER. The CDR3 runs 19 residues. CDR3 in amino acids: CASSQEYRGRADDSYEQYF. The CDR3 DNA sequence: TGCGCCAGCAGCCAAGAATACCGCGGGCGAGCAGATGACTCCTACGAGCAGTACTTC.

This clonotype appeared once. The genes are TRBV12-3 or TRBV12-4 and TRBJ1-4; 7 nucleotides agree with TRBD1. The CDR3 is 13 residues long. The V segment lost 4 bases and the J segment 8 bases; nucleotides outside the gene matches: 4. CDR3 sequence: CASSSSTGEKLFF. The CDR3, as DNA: TGTGCCAGCAGTTCGTCGACAGGGGAAAAACTGTTTTTT.

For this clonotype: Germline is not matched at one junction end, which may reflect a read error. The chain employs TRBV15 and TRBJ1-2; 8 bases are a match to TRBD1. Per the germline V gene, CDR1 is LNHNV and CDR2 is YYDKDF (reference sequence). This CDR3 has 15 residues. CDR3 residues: CAASRARGQGYGYTF. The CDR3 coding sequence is TGTGCCGCCAGCAGAGCCAGGGGGCAGGGCTATGGCTACACCTTC.

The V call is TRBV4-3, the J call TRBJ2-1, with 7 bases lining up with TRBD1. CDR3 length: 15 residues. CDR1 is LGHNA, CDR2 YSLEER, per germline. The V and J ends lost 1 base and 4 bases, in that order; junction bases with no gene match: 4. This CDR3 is CASSQGDSLYNEQFF. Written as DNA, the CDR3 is TGCGCCAGCAGCCAAGGGGACAGCTTGTACAATGAGCAGTTCTTC.

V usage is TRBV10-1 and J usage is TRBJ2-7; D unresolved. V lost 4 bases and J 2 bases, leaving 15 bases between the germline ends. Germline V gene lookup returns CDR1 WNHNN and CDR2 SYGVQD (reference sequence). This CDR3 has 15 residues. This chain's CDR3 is CASSAGALSTYEQYF. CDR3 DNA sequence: TGCGCCAGCAGTGCTGGAGCTTTATCAACCTACGAGCAGTACTTC.

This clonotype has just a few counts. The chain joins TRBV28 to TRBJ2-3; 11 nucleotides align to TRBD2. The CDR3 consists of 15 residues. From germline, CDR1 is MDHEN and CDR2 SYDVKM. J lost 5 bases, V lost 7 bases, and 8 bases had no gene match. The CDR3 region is CASTRLAGLGDTQYF. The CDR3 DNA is TGTGCCAGCACTAGACTAGCGGGATTGGGAGATACGCAGTATTTT.

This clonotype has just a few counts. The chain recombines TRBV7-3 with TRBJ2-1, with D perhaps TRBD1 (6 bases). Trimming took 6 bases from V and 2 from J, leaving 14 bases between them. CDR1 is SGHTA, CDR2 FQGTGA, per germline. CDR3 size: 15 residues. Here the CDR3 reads CASSRQGPPYNEQFF. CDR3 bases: TGTGCCAGCAGTCGCCAGGGGCCCCCCTACAATGAGCAGTTCTTC.

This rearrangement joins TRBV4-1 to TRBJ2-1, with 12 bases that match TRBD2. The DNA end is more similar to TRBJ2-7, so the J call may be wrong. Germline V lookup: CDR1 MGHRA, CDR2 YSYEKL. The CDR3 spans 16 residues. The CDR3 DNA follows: TGCGCCAGCAGCCGGACCGGGACTAGCGGGTACAATGAGCAGTACTTC. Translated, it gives CASSRTGTSGYNEQYF.

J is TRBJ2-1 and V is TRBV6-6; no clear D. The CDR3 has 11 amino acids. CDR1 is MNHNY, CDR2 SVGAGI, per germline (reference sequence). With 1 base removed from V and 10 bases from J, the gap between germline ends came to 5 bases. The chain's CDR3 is CASSYFNEQFF. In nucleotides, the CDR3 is TGTGCCAGCAGTTACTTCAACGAGCAGTTCTTC.

The CDR3 protein is CSASLAGERAGFF. DNA of the CDR3: TGCAGTGCTAGCCTAGCGGGAGAACGGGCAGGGTTCTTC. The chain carries TRBV20-1 and TRBJ2-1, with TRBD2 identical over 10 bases. CDR1 and CDR2 from the germline V gene are DFQATT and SNEGSKA (reference sequence). V lost 3 bases, J lost 15 bases, and 11 bases stayed unmatched. The CDR3 is made up of 13 amino acids.

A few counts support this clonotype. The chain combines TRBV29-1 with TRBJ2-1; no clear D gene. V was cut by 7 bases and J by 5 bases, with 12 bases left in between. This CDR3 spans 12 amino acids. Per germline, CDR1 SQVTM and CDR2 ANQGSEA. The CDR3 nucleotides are TGCAGCGCGATTAGTAACAACAATGAGCAGTTCTTC. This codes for CSAISNNNEQFF.